Following are 21 T cell receptor beta chains from one sample sequenced in a study of blood T cell repertoires in COVID-19. Sequenced by immunoSEQ multiplex PCR; TCRdb stores in-frame clones only, minus some. Seen here are roughly 100,000 clones, 90% to 95% observed once, and the top ten hold 6%. The specimen was peripheral blood. These receptors all stem from a human donor in a cohort sampled during active COVID-19.

The chain employs TRBV5-6 and TRBJ2-1, with 12 positions matching TRBD2. The CDR3 contains 16 residues. V trimming: 0 bases; J trimming: 7 bases; junction bases outside the gene matches: 5. Germline values: CDR1 SGHDT, CDR2 YYEEEE. The CDR3 nucleotides are TGTGCCAGCAGCTTGGCCTCTAGCGGGGGGGTAAATGAGCAGTTCTTC. The encoded protein is CASSLASSGGVNEQFF.

The chain couples TRBV7-2 to TRBJ2-2, with 9 bases aligning to TRBD2. Germline V CDR1 and CDR2: SGHTA, FQGNSA. The CDR3 runs to 15 residues. Germline trimming cut 3 bases from V and 7 bases from J; bases unmatched to any gene: 6. Written as DNA, the CDR3 is TGTGCCAGCAGCTTTAGCGGGAGCGTGATCGGGGAGCTGTTTTTT. Translation: CASSFSGSVIGELFF.

The chain joins TRBV4-3 to TRBJ1-6; 9 bases match TRBD1. From germline, CDR1 is LGHNA and CDR2 YSLEER. V lost 2 bases, J lost 10 bases, and 3 bases stayed unmatched. CDR3 length equals 14 residues. This chain's CDR3 is CASSQTGGVSPLHF. As DNA, the CDR3 is TGCGCCAGCAGCCAAACAGGGGGCGTCTCACCCCTCCACTTT.

This chain uses TRBV30 with TRBJ2-1; D is perhaps TRBD2 (6 bases). CDR1 and CDR2 (germline): GTSNPN, SVGIG (reference sequence). This CDR3 is 12 amino acids long. The V gene lost 3 bases and the J gene lost 5 bases, with 8 bases spanning the gap. The CDR3 sequence is CAWSIADNEQFF. In DNA, the CDR3 is TGTGCCTGGAGCATAGCGGACAATGAGCAGTTCTTC.

The V gene is TRBV5-6, the J gene TRBJ1-1; no clear D gene. V lost 2 bases and J lost 4, with 12 bases in between. Germline lookup yields CDR1 SGHDT and CDR2 YYEEEE. The CDR3 has 14 amino acids. DNA of the CDR3: TGTGCCAGCAGCTTCGGGGTGGGTAGCACTGAAGCTTTCTTT. Its protein is CASSFGVGSTEAFF.

V gene TRBV4-2 combines with J gene TRBJ1-1, with D possibly being TRBD1 (5 bases). Germline CDR1 is LGHNA and CDR2 is YNFKEQ. There are 14 residues in the CDR3. With 3 bases removed from V and 5 bases from J, the gap between germline ends came to 13 bases. The CDR3 protein is CASSHGLGGTEAFF. As DNA, the CDR3 is TGTGCCAGCAGCCACGGATTGGGGGGAACTGAAGCTTTCTTT.

The chain joins TRBV7-9 to TRBJ1-2, with D maybe TRBD1 (5 bases). CDR3 length: 12 residues. Looked up from germline, CDR1 is SEHNR and CDR2 is FQNEAQ (reference sequence). Trimming pared 0 bases from V and 8 bases from J, leaving 7 bases between. CDR3 region: CASSLAGGGYTF. For the CDR3, the DNA is TGTGCCAGCAGCTTAGCGGGGGGAGGCTACACCTTC.

V is TRBV6-5 and J is TRBJ1-6, with D possibly matching TRBD1 (6 bases). The ends were cut back, 2 bases at V and 9 bases at J, with 14 bases in the middle. The CDR3 has 15 amino acids. Germline-derived CDR1 and CDR2 are MNHEY and SVGAGI. The CDR3 is CASSYEGVAGSPLHF. The CDR3 DNA follows: TGTGCCAGCAGTTACGAGGGGGTGGCGGGTTCACCCCTCCACTTT.

The rearrangement joins TRBV15 to TRBJ2-1; tentatively, D is TRBD2 (7 bases). The CDR3 covers 14 residues. Germline values: CDR1 LNHNV, CDR2 YYDKDF (reference sequence). Trimming stripped 6 bases from V and 8 bases from J, with 17 bases between. The CDR3 bases are TGTGCCACCAGTGGGGGGGGGCCAGTGGATGAGCAGTTCTTC. Amino acids: CATSGGGPVDEQFF.

The genes are TRBV2 and TRBJ1-1; possibly TRBD1 for D (5 bases). CDR3 length: 13 amino acids. V lost 4 bases and J lost 2, with 8 bases in between. Germline CDR1 reads SNHLY; CDR2 reads FYNNEI. CDR3 region: CASSARTNTEAFF. CDR3 DNA: TGTGCCAGCAGTGCAAGGACAAACACTGAAGCTTTCTTT.

This clone was seen just once. This sequence joins TRBV19 and TRBJ1-2; 7 bases align to TRBD1. CDR1 LNHDA and CDR2 SQIVND come from the germline V gene (reference sequence). The CDR3 spans 16 residues. J was trimmed by 3 bases and V by 6 bases; bases with no gene match: 13. This CDR3 reads CASRRQGNELYYGYTF. CDR3 DNA: TGTGCCAGTAGGCGACAGGGAAACGAACTATACTATGGCTACACCTTC.

The chain combines TRBV5-1 with TRBJ2-7; 9 positions match TRBD1. CDR3 length: 19 residues. The V segment lost 1 base and the J segment 0 bases; nucleotides outside the gene matches: 14. The germline V gene has CDR1 SGHRS and CDR2 YFSETQ. CDR3 coding DNA: TGCGCCAGCAGCTTGAGGGAGGACAGGGGAAGAAGGGGCTCCTACGAGCAGTACTTC. Its translation: CASSLREDRGRRGSYEQYF.

The genes are TRBV27 and TRBJ1-2, with D perhaps matching TRBD1 (6 bases). V lost 4 bases, J lost 4 bases, and 16 bases lay in between. The CDR3 length is 15 residues. Germline assignment: CDR1 MNHEY and CDR2 SMNVEV (reference sequence). CDR3 nucleotides: TGTGCCAGCAGTTCGTCTAACAGGGTCGGCTATGGCTACACCTTC. This sequence encodes CASSSSNRVGYGYTF.

The gene calls are TRBV5-1 and TRBJ2-3; possible D gene TRBD2, 5 bases. In germline, CDR1 is SGHRS, CDR2 YFSETQ. The length of the CDR3 is 14 residues. V dropped 0 bases and J dropped 6 bases, with 11 bases sitting between them. The CDR3 sequence is CASSLEARRDTQYF. As DNA, the CDR3 is TGCGCCAGCAGCTTGGAGGCCAGGAGGGATACGCAGTATTTT.

The gene calls are TRBV7-9 and TRBJ2-3; perhaps TRBD2 as D (5 bases). The CDR3 is made up of 12 amino acids. Between the trimmed V and J ends, which lost 4 bases and 6 bases, there was a span of 8 bases. The germline V gene encodes CDR1 SEHNR and CDR2 FQNEAQ (reference sequence). The CDR3 here is CASSSWEDTQYF. CDR3 bases: TGTGCCAGCAGCTCTTGGGAGGATACGCAGTATTTT.

This clone was counted many times. This chain links TRBV11-1 with TRBJ1-2; the D gene is possibly TRBD1 (5 bases). Germline loops: CDR1 SGHAT, CDR2 FQDESV (reference sequence). V lost 4 bases, J lost 4 bases, and 13 bases lay in between. The CDR3 consists of 14 residues. The CDR3 protein is CASSYATGTYGYTF. The CDR3, as DNA: TGTGCCAGCAGCTACGCTACAGGCACCTATGGCTACACCTTC.

This clone was recorded a few times. V gene TRBV27 combines with J gene TRBJ2-2; D is unclear. Germline V gene data show CDR1 as MNHEY and CDR2 as SMNVEV (reference sequence). V was pared by 5 bases and J by 2 bases, with 12 bases between. The CDR3 sequence is 15 residues long. The CDR3 nucleotides are TGTGCCAGCAGTCGGCTAGATTTTAACACCGGGGAGCTGTTTTTT. Its translation is CASSRLDFNTGELFF.

V usage is TRBV19 and J usage is TRBJ2-7; TRBD1 agrees at 7 bases. V was pared by 1 base and J by 0 bases, with 15 bases of the junction left unmatched. The CDR3 has 19 residues. Germline V gene lookup returns CDR1 LNHDA and CDR2 SQIVND (reference sequence). The DNA for the CDR3 is TGTGCCAGTAGTATAGGGCCTACCGACAGGGCCCCGAGCTCCTACGAGCAGTACTTC. Protein sequence: CASSIGPTDRAPSSYEQYF. Full variable domain (rest looked up from reference TRBV19 and TRBJ2-7): DGGITQSPKYLFRKEGQNVTLSCEQNLNHDAMYWYRQDPGQGLRLIYYSQIVNDFQKGDIAEGYSVSREKKESFPLTVTSAQKNPTAFYLCASSIGPTDRAPSSYEQYFGPGTRLTVT.

This chain links TRBV28 with TRBJ2-7; 11 nucleotides line up with TRBD2. With V trimmed by 4 bases and J by 5 bases, 7 bases remained unmatched. Germline-derived CDR1 and CDR2 are MDHEN and SYDVKM. The CDR3 is 15 amino acids. The CDR3 coding sequence is TGTGCCAGCAGTTCTAGCGGGAGGAAGATCGACGAGCAGTACTTC. This encodes CASSSSGRKIDEQYF.

The CDR3 region is CASSPPYGASYNEQFF. The CDR3 bases are TGTGCCAGCAGCCCCCCATACGGAGCGTCCTACAATGAGCAGTTCTTC. The rearrangement joins TRBV7-6 to TRBJ2-1; D gene unclear. There are 16 residues in the CDR3. The V gene lost 5 bases and the J gene lost 1 base, with 15 bases spanning the gap. The germline V gene has CDR1 SGHVS and CDR2 FNYEAQ.

The rearrangement joins TRBV28 to TRBJ2-7, with D tentatively TRBD2 (6 bases). The CDR3 has 16 residues. From germline, CDR1 is MDHEN and CDR2 SYDVKM. V was trimmed by 4 bases and J by 5 bases, leaving 21 bases between them. The CDR3 sequence is CASSSQSPGTHDEQYF. The CDR3, as DNA: TGTGCCAGCAGTTCCCAATCACCCGGGACTCACGACGAGCAGTACTTC.